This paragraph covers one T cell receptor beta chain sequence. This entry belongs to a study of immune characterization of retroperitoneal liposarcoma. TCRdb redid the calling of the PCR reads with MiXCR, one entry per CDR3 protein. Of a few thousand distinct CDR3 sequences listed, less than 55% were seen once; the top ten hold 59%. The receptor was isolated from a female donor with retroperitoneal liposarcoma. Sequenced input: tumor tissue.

The CDR3 DNA is TGTGCCAGCATTGGGGGGGCGCTTAACGAGCAGTACTTC. Its protein is CASIGGALNEQYF. The V call is TRBV6-6, the J call TRBJ2-7, with D possibly matching TRBD2 (7 bases). Germline V gene sequence: CDR1 MNHNY, CDR2 SVGAGI (reference sequence). The CDR3 is made up of 13 amino acids. The V end lost 7 bases, the J end lost 5 bases, and 15 bases lay between the germline ends.